This is a list of T cell receptor beta chains from one sample in a study of OX40 agonist ivuxolimab in advanced cancers. Using immunoSEQ multiplex PCR, the repertoire was profiled, and TCRdb retains in-frame clones only, with some absent. The sample has around 7,800 clones, roughly 89% seen once; the top ten hold under 2%. Sequenced here: CD4+ or CD8+ T cells sorted from blood, sampled in a trial of the OX40 agonist ivuxolimab. These receptors were obtained from an adult with an advanced solid tumor such as melanoma, head and neck, liver or kidney cancer. The CDR3 runs from the conserved cysteine through the conserved F or W. The D gene is left open where the match is weak. The listing skips clone size in some rows; elsewhere it reads once, few, many or a size class.

TRBV5-1	.	TRBJ1-1	15	TRBD1	TGCGCCAGCAGCCTGGGACAGGGACCCGACACTGAAGCTTTCTTT	CASSLGQGPDTEAFF
TRBV19	.	TRBJ1-2	13	.	TGTGCCAGTGAGCCGGGATTTAACTATGGCTACACCTTC	CASEPGFNYGYTF
TRBV5-8	once	TRBJ2-3	18	TRBD2	TGTGCCAGCAGAAGGCTAGCGGGGGGGCCATCTAGCACAGATACGCAGTATTTT	CASRRLAGGPSSTDTQYF
TRBV27	.	TRBJ2-7	16	TRBD2	TGTGCCAGCAGTAGTTTGGGAGCGGGAGGCTACTACGAGCAGTACTTC	CASSSLGAGGYYEQYF
TRBV7-2	.	TRBJ2-7	16	TRBD2	TGTGCCAGCAGCTTTGGGGGCGGACTAGCGGCTAGCGAGCAGTACTTC	CASSFGGGLAASEQYF
TRBV6-1	few	TRBJ2-6	15	.	TGTGCCAGCAGGGCCTCAGGGAAGCGGGCCAACGTCCTGACTTTC	CASRASGKRANVLTF
TRBV19	large	TRBJ2-7	13	.	TGTGCCAGTAGTATACCTCCGACAGACGAGCAGTACTTC	CASSIPPTDEQYF
TRBV6-5	.	TRBJ2-6	15	.	TGTGCCAGCAGCCGACGTAGCTCTGGGGCCAACGTCCTGACTTTC	CASSRRSSGANVLTF
TRBV6-1	.	TRBJ1-5	14	.	TGTGCCAGCAGGGACTATTTGGGCAATCAGCCCCAGCATTTT	CASRDYLGNQPQHF
TRBV19	.	TRBJ2-1	13	TRBD2	TGTGCCAGTAGACTAGCGGGAGGGAATGAGCAGTTCTTC	CASRLAGGNEQFF
TRBV7-2	.	TRBJ1-5	16	.	TGTGCCAGCAGCTTACAAGGCACAGGTGAGGGTCAGCCCCAGCATTTT	CASSLQGTGEGQPQHF
TRBV28	.	TRBJ1-2	13	.	TGTGCCAGCAGTTTTATGGTCGGGGGGGGCTACACCTTC	CASSFMVGGGYTF
TRBV19	.	TRBJ2-4	17	.	TGTGCCAGTAGTACGAACAGGGAGTCTCTAGCCAAAAACATTCAGTACTTC	CASSTNRESLAKNIQYF
TRBV30	.	TRBJ2-3	14	.	TGTGCCTGGGTGCGTGGCGGAAGCACAGATACGCAGTATTTT	CAWVRGGSTDTQYF
TRBV28	.	TRBJ1-1	13	.	TGTGCCAGCAGTACCAGTTTGAACACTGAAGCTTTCTTT	CASSTSLNTEAFF
TRBV27	.	TRBJ2-1	14	TRBD2	TGTGCCAGCAGTTTAAGGTACGACGGGAGGTCGGAGTTCTTC	CASSLRYDGRSEFF
TRBV10-1	.	TRBJ2-6	16	.	TGCGCCAGCAGTGTAACAATACAAAGTCGGGCCAACGTCCTGACTTTC	CASSVTIQSRANVLTF
TRBV11-2	.	TRBJ2-3	14	.	TGTGCCAGCAGCTTAGAGGTAGCTACAGATACGCAGTATTTT	CASSLEVATDTQYF
TRBV10-3	.	TRBJ2-7	14	.	TGTGCCATCAGTGAACAGGGTCTCCCCTACGAGCAGTACTTC	CAISEQGLPYEQYF
TRBV4-2	once	TRBJ1-6	14	.	TGTGCCAGCAGCCAAGGGGGTAGGGGTTCACCCCTCCACTTT	CASSQGGRGSPLHF
TRBV28	once	TRBJ2-3	16	TRBD1	TGTGCCAGTTTACCACCCCTGGGACAGGCCACAGATACGCAGTATTTT	CASLPPLGQATDTQYF
TRBV4-2	.	TRBJ1-6	20	.	TGTGCCAGCAGCCAAGATATCCCGAGATCTTTCAGCTCCTATAATTCACCCCTCCACTTT	CASSQDIPRSFSSYNSPLHF
TRBV15	.	TRBJ1-2	14	.	TGTGCCACCAGCAGAGATCGTTGGCAGTATGGCTACACCTTC	CATSRDRWQYGYTF
TRBV5-1	.	TRBJ2-5	14	TRBD1	TGCGCCAGCAGCAGGACAGGGGCACAAGAGACCCAGTACTTC	CASSRTGAQETQYF
TRBV28	few	TRBJ2-5	16	TRBD1	TGTGCCAGCCGGCTTTATTCCGGGACAGGTCAAGAGACCCAGTACTTC	CASRLYSGTGQETQYF
TRBV7-3	.	TRBJ2-5	13	.	TGTGCCAGCAGCTTAATCGCTGAAGAGACCCAGTACTTC	CASSLIAEETQYF
TRBV7-9	.	TRBJ1-4	14	.	TGTGCCAGCAGCTTAGACAGGGCCGGGGGACAACTGTTTTTT	CASSLDRAGGQLFF
TRBV7-2	once	TRBJ2-5	14	TRBD1	TGTGCCAGCAGCCCGGGACAGGGGACAGAGACCCAGTACTTC	CASSPGQGTETQYF
TRBV28	.	TRBJ1-4	16	.	TGTGCCAGCAGTTTCCTGGGAGGGAAAACTAATGAAAAACTGTTTTTT	CASSFLGGKTNEKLFF
TRBV7-9	.	TRBJ1-2	14	.	TGTGCCAGCAGCTTAGATTCGGGCCGGAGGGGCTACACCTTC	CASSLDSGRRGYTF
TRBV7-2	.	TRBJ2-1	15	.	TGTGCCAGTCTCCTCGCGGTGAGCTCCTACAATGAGCAGTTCTTC	CASLLAVSSYNEQFF
TRBV2	.	TRBJ1-5	15	.	TGTGCCAGCAGTGAAACCCCCAGCATGAATCAGCCCCAGCATTTT	CASSETPSMNQPQHF
TRBV6-1	once	TRBJ2-7	13	.	TGTGCCAGCAGTGAAAGTGGCAGGGCCGAGCAGTACTTC	CASSESGRAEQYF
TRBV5-1	once	TRBJ1-3	15	.	TGCGCCAGCAGCTTGGTTTCAGGTTCTGGAAACACCATATATTTT	CASSLVSGSGNTIYF
TRBV19	.	TRBJ2-1	13	.	TGTGCCAGTAGTATCCCAGGAGGGTATGAGCAGTTCTTC	CASSIPGGYEQFF
TRBV6-1	few	TRBJ1-5	12	.	TGTGCCAGCAGGGACGGGAATCAGCCCCAGCATTTT	CASRDGNQPQHF
TRBV11-2	.	TRBJ2-1	16	TRBD1	TGTGCCAGCACCTTCACTTCAGGGGGCGCCTACAATGAGCAGTTCTTC	CASTFTSGGAYNEQFF
TRBV9	.	TRBJ2-3	16	TRBD2	TGTGCCAGCAGCGTGGGTGCCAGCGGGGGCACAGATACGCAGTATTTT	CASSVGASGGTDTQYF
TRBV6-5	.	TRBJ2-3	16	TRBD2	TGTGCCAGCAGTTACTTTCGCGGGAGCCCCACAGATACGCAGTATTTT	CASSYFRGSPTDTQYF
TRBV28	once	TRBJ1-5	13	.	TGTGCCAGCAGGTCGACCTTTCGACTAGCCCAGCATTTT	CASRSTFRLAQHF
TRBV4-2	.	TRBJ2-4	15	TRBD2	TGTGCCAGCAGCCAAGACCTAGCGGGGGCCCGAATTCAGTACTTC	CASSQDLAGARIQYF
TRBV9	.	TRBJ2-7	16	TRBD2	TGTGCCAGCAGCCCCCGGACTAGCGGGAGTGTCTACGAGCAGTACTTC	CASSPRTSGSVYEQYF
TRBV5-1	.	TRBJ2-3	17	TRBD2	TGCGCCAGCAGCGTGACTAGCGGGAGGGCCGGCACAGATACGCAGTATTTT	CASSVTSGRAGTDTQYF
TRBV5-1	.	TRBJ2-2	14	.	TGCGCCAGCAGCGGGACTCCTAACACCGGGGAGCTGTTTTTT	CASSGTPNTGELFF
TRBV19	.	TRBJ2-2	14	TRBD1	TGTGCCAGTAGCCCTCGGACAGGGGAGGGGGAGCTGTTTTTT	CASSPRTGEGELFF
TRBV19	few	TRBJ1-5	13	.	TGTGCCAGTACAGAGTATAGCAATCAGCCCCAGCATTTT	CASTEYSNQPQHF
TRBV19	.	TRBJ2-3	14	.	TGTGCCAGTAGTCTCCGGACTAGCACAGATACGCAGTATTTT	CASSLRTSTDTQYF
TRBV28	.	TRBJ1-1	15	TRBD1	TGTGCCAGCAGTTTAGCCGGGACAGGGAACACTGAAGCTTTCTTT	CASSLAGTGNTEAFF
TRBV30	.	TRBJ1-1	14	TRBD1	TGTGCCTGGAGGCTCGACAGGGCCGTCACTGAAGCTTTCTTT	CAWRLDRAVTEAFF
TRBV11-3	.	TRBJ2-1	16	.	TGTGCCAGCAGCGTGACCGGGACAAAGAAGTACAATGAGCAGTTCTTC	CASSVTGTKKYNEQFF
TRBV4-1	.	TRBJ1-4	13	.	TGCGCCAGCAGCCAAGGGCCCGCGGGAAGTGGGATTTTT	CASSQGPAGSGIF
TRBV27	.	TRBJ2-2	11	.	TGTGCCAGCAGGCACACCGGGGAGCTGTTTTTT	CASRHTGELFF
TRBV18	.	TRBJ1-1	16	TRBD1	TGTGCCAGCTCCCTCGACAGGGGCGCCATGAACACTGAAGCTTTCTTT	CASSLDRGAMNTEAFF
TRBV7-9	few	TRBJ2-1	14	.	TGTGCCAGCAGCTTAGGGAGGTCCTACAATGAGCAGTTCTTC	CASSLGRSYNEQFF